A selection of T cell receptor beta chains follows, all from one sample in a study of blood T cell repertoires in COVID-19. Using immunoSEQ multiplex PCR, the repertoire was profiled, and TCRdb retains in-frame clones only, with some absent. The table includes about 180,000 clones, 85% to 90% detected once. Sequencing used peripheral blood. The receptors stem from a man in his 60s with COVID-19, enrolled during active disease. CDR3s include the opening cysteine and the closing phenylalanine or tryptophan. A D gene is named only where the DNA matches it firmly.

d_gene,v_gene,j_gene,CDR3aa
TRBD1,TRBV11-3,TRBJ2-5,CASSVTGAQETQYF
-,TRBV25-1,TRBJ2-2,CASSESGSVTGELFF
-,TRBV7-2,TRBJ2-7,CASSPQGRAFSGEQYF
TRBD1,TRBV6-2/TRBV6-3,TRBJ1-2,CASSYLQGAEGYTF
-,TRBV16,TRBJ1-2,CASSHMQTGSNYGYTF
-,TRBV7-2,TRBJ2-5,CASSLDVGDRETQYF
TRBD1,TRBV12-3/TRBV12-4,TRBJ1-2,CASRPDRRYGYTF
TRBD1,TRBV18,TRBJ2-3,CATREDRGFTQYF
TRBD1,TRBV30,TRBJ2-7,CAWTFGDRAYEQYF
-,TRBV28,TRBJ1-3,CASSLVGPSGGSGNTIYF
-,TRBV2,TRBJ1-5,CASILDRSNQPQHF
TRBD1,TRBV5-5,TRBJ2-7,CASSVDPGQGRGFSYEQYF
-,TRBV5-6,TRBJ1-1,CASSFSSEAFF
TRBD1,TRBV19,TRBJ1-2,CASSRDREVRGYTF
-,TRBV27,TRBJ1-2,CASSSGWGGKYGYTF
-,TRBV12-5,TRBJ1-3,CASGLVIGATSGNTIYF
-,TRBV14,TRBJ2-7,CASSQDSGASSYEQYF
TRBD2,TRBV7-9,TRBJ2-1,CASSLGTSGGNNEQFF
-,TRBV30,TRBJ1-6,CAWSVSGYNSPLHF
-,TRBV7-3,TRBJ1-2,CASSLTPGNYGYTF
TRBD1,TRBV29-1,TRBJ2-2,CSVAKDRGGRTGELFF
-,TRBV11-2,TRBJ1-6,CASSLGGGRVSPLHF